This T cell receptor (beta chain) was sequenced during a study of response to subunit inactivated influenza vaccine. Germline V gene lookup returns CDR1 DFQATT and CDR2 SNEGSKA (reference sequence). The CDR3 sequence is 15 residues long. Trimming took 6 bases from V and 4 from J; bases not matched to a gene: 12. The study's findings and limits: It was the authors' suggestion that each seasonal influenza vaccination recruits few new T cells.

This clonotype appeared a few times. Its antigen remains unknown. TCRdb processed the RT-PCR reads anew with MiXCR; each CDR3 protein has one entry. The data show fewer than 700,000 distinct CDR3 sequences, 10% to 15% seen once. Specimen: PBMCs from blood, collected roughly 48 days after vaccination. This TCR derives from a man aged 45-60 years who received an inactivated influenza vaccine. This rearrangement joins TRBV20-1 to TRBJ2-3, with 8 bases aligning to TRBD2. CDR3: CSAPRTSYKPDTQYF. The CDR3 DNA is TGCAGTGCACCTCGGACTAGCTATAAACCAGATACGCAGTATTTT.